The rows below give T cell receptor beta chains drawn from one sample of a study of T-cell memory formation after mild COVID-19. TCRdb itself ran the 5' RACE reads through MiXCR, one entry per CDR3 protein. The repertoire consists of about 350,000 distinct CDR3 sequences, with around a fifth occurring once and the leading ten covering 21%. The sequenced sample consisted of PBMCs or a T cell subset sorted from them (not recorded which). Receptors were obtained from a man aged 18-30 years who had mild COVID-19 (a few samples of this study predate the infection). Cell type and time point are not known. Each CDR3 is given with its conserved first and last residue. D genes are given only for firm matches. Not all rows give a size; the values are once, few, many and, for expanded clones, a class.

abundance	v_gene	j_gene	d_gene	CDR3aa	CDR3nt
few	TRBV18	TRBJ1-1	NA	CASSPDRGVEAFF	TGTGCCAGCTCACCTGATCGAGGGGTTGAAGCTTTCTTT
many	TRBV7-8	TRBJ2-1	NA	CASSSTTGGTMGPFF	TGTGCCAGCAGCTCCACCACGGGTGGGACCATGGGGCCCTTCTTC
few	TRBV28	TRBJ2-3	NA	CASTHLYDTQYF	TGTGCCAGCACCCATCTCTACGACACGCAGTATTTT
few	TRBV5-1	TRBJ2-5	NA	CASSDGGRQETQYF	TGCGCCAGCAGCGACGGGGGACGCCAAGAGACCCAGTACTTC
NA	TRBV7-8	TRBJ2-5	TRBD2	CASSQTSGKTQYF	TGTGCCAGCAGCCAGACTAGCGGAAAGACCCAGTACTTC
NA	TRBV2	TRBJ1-3	TRBD1	CASSPRGQGLLSGNTIYF	TGTGCCAGCAGTCCTAGGGGACAGGGTCTCCTCTCTGGAAACACCATATATTTT
NA	TRBV18	TRBJ1-2	TRBD1	CASSSQGQDYGYTF	TGTGCCAGCTCATCACAGGGACAGGACTATGGCTACACCTTC
NA	TRBV7-8	TRBJ2-5	TRBD2	CASSFPGTSGGSGTQYF	TGTGCCAGCAGCTTCCCCGGGACTAGCGGGGGGTCCGGGACCCAGTACTTC
NA	TRBV7-9	TRBJ2-5	NA	CASSRGPKGGSETQYF	TGTGCCAGCAGCCGCGGTCCGAAGGGAGGTTCAGAGACCCAGTACTTC
NA	TRBV21-1	TRBJ1-2	NA	CASSKVVSYGYTF	TGTGCCAGCAGCAAAGTTGTGAGTTATGGCTACACCTTC
NA	TRBV6-5	TRBJ1-2	NA	CASSYFIGQGNGYTF	TGTGCCAGCAGTTACTTCATTGGTCAGGGGAATGGCTACACCTTC
NA	TRBV6-4	TRBJ1-2	NA	CADTQGGYTF	TGTGCCGACACCCAAGGGGGCTACACCTTC
few	TRBV29-1	TRBJ2-7	TRBD1	CSVRDRAEQYF	TGCAGCGTCCGAGACAGGGCCGAGCAGTACTTC